The 5 T cell receptor beta chains below all came from one sample that was sequenced in a study of Graves' ophthalmopathy and Graves' hyperthyroidism. Transcripts of RNA were the source for amplifying TCR beta CDR3 regions. An initial RT-PCR round employing HTBI primers preceded a second-round multiplex PCR. TCRdb re-called the multiplex PCR reads with MiXCR, one entry per CDR3 protein. Of about 390,000 distinct CDR3 sequences in the sample, about a sixth were seen once. The material sequenced was peripheral blood. The receptors were gathered from an adult woman with stable Graves' hyperthyroidism.

Many counts were recorded for this clonotype. The chain employs TRBV6-5 and TRBJ2-5; D unresolved. Trimming removed 0 bases from V and 2 bases from J, with 7 bases in between. The CDR3 is 14 residues long. Germline loops: CDR1 MNHEY, CDR2 SVGAGI. The CDR3 is CASSYSASQETQYF. CDR3 coding DNA: TGTGCCAGCAGTTACTCGGCATCGCAAGAGACCCAGTACTTC.

The chain has TRBV5-1 and TRBJ2-7; 13 bases are a match to TRBD2. The J segment lost 6 bases and the V segment lost 2 bases, leaving 8 bases of the junction unmatched. Per the germline V gene, CDR1 is SGHRS and CDR2 is YFSETQ. CDR3 length: 16 residues. The CDR3 loop reads CASSFRTSGSTGEQYF. The CDR3 DNA reads as TGCGCCAGCAGCTTTAGGACTAGCGGGAGTACGGGCGAGCAGTACTTC.

About this clonotype itself: The junction differs from germline at one of its ends, possibly a read error. The genes are TRBV11-2 and TRBJ2-7; D ambiguous. The CDR3 extends over 14 amino acids. Germline assignment: CDR1 SGHAT and CDR2 FQNNGV. The CDR3 reads CASSFYVAAYDQYF. The CDR3 nucleotides are TGTGCCAGCAGCTTTTATGTCGCAGCTTACGATCAGTACTTC.

Ten or more counts support this clonotype. This rearrangement joins TRBV6-2 or TRBV6-3 to TRBJ1-2; possibly TRBD1 for D (5 bases). This CDR3 region has 15 residues. Trimming took 7 bases from V and 2 from J, leaving 17 bases between them. Per the germline V gene, CDR1 is MNHEY and CDR2 is SVGEGT. DNA for the CDR3: TGTGCCAGCACAAGATCCCCCACAGGAAACTATGGCTACACCTTC. Its translation: CASTRSPTGNYGYTF.

Turning to this clonotype: Mismatch with germline at one junction end may stem from a read error. The rearrangement uses TRBV6-5 and TRBJ2-4, with TRBD1 matching over 8 bases. The CDR3 runs 17 residues. Germline lookup yields CDR1 MNHEY and CDR2 SVGAGI. CDR3 in DNA: TGTGCCAGCAGTTACAGGAAAGACAGGGGTGGCAAAAACATTAAGTACTTC. It specifies CASSYRKDRGGKNIKYF.